This TCR beta chain came from a study of blood T cell repertoires in COVID-19. Study information: The United States, Italy and Spain supplied acute and convalescent COVID-19 samples. T cells, B-cell-depleted T cells, or PBMCs provided the cDNA or gDNA that served as material.

Germline V gene data show CDR1 as MNHEY and CDR2 as SMNVEV (reference sequence). This CDR3 contains 14 residues. V was clipped by 4 bases and J by 8 bases; unmatched bases: 5. During active infection, Seattle patients enrolled and were then monitored through disease. As handled by the study authors: Amplification of reference gene primers provided the estimated nucleated cell counts. Clones were read by immunoSEQ multiplex PCR, and TCRdb kept only the in-frame ones, dropping some. V and J calls and clone size follow that table, whereas D and trimming were derived from the DNA. The sample records about 500,000 clones, about 88% being singletons.

This sequence was found in a woman between 45 and 60 years old with COVID-19, enrolled during active disease. The sequencing sample was made of peripheral blood. V usage is TRBV27 and J usage is TRBJ1-6; 7 bases agree with TRBD1. The CDR3 sequence: CASSSTGIYSPLHF. The CDR3 bases are TGTGCCAGCAGTTCGACAGGGATCTATTCACCCCTCCACTTT.